This T cell receptor beta chain originates from a study of blood T cells in healthy people across ages. Study-level points and caveats: The fall in TCR beta diversity per million T cells was roughly linear with age. Aged donors had fewer naive CD4+ cells and lower diversity than long-lived donors.

In regard to this clonotype: Its antigen remains unidentified.

It was with a sample-barcoded 5' primer and a J-beta primer mix that a second PCR of about 6 to 11 cycles was run. TCRdb called the 5' RACE reads again in MiXCR, with one record for every CDR3 protein. The sample shows 630,000 or so distinct CDR3 sequences, less than 35% of them seen only once. V was clipped by 6 bases and J by 6 bases; unmatched bases: 6. CDR1 and CDR2 (germline): MNHEY, SVGAGI. The CDR3 contains 15 residues. Healthy Caucasian individuals from Russia aged about 6 to 95 were enrolled as donors. The chain employs TRBV6-5 and TRBJ2-1; 12 positions agree with TRBD2. Sequencing was carried out using blood. This clonotype was sampled from an elderly woman in good health. CDR3 sequence (DNA): TGTGCCAGCAGCAAACTAGCGGGAGGAGGCAATGAGCAGTTCTTC. Translated, it gives CASSKLAGGGNEQFF.